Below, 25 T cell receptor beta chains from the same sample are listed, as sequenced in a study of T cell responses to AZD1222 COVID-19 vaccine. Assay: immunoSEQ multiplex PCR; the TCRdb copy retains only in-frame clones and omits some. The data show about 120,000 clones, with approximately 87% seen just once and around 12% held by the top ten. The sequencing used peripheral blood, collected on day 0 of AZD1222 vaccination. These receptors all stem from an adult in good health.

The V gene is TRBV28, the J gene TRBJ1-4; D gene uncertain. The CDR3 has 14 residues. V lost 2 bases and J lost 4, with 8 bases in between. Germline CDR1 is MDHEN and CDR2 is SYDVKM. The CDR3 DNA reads TGTGCCAGCAGTTTAGGACCCTATAATGAAAAACTGTTTTTT. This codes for CASSLGPYNEKLFF.

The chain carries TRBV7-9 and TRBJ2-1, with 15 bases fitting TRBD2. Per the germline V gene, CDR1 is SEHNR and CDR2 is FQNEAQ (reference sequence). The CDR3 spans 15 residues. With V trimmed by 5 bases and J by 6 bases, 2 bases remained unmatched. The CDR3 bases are TGTGCCAGCAGCCGGACTAGCGGGAGGGCCAATGAGCAGTTCTTC. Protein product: CASSRTSGRANEQFF.

CDR3 DNA sequence: TGTGCCAGCAGCTTAAGTTCTAGAAGCACAGATACGCAGTATTTT. As protein: CASSLSSRSTDTQYF. The genes are TRBV7-3 and TRBJ2-3; D uncertain. Trimming cost V 1 base and J 0 bases, with 8 bases left between them. The CDR3 extends over 15 amino acids. Germline V gene lookup returns CDR1 SGHTA and CDR2 FQGTGA.

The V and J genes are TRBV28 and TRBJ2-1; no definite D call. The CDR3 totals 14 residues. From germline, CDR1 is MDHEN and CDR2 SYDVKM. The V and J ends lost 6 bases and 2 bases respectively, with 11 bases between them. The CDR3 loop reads CASSVSVTYNEQFF. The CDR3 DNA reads TGTGCCAGCAGCGTCTCTGTCACCTACAATGAGCAGTTCTTC. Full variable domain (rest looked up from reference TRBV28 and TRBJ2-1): DVKVTQSSRYLVKRTGEKVFLECVQDMDHENMFWYRQDPGLGLRLIYFSYDVKMKEKGDIPEGYSVSREKKERFSLILESASTNQTSMYLCASSVSVTYNEQFFGPGTRLTVL.

The CDR3 region is CASSLSMGNEKLFF. The DNA for the CDR3 is TGTGCCAGCAGTTTATCCATGGGCAATGAAAAACTGTTTTTT. The chain joins TRBV28 to TRBJ1-4; D not certain. The germline V and J ends were trimmed by 1 base and 5 bases, with 8 bases remaining between them. The germline CDR1 and CDR2 sequences are MDHEN and SYDVKM. The CDR3 extends over 14 amino acids.

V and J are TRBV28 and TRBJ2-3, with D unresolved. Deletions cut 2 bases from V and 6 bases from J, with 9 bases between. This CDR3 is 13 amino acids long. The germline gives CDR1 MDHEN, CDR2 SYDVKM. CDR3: CASSLPTRDTQYF. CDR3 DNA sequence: TGTGCCAGCAGTTTACCCACGCGTGATACGCAGTATTTT.

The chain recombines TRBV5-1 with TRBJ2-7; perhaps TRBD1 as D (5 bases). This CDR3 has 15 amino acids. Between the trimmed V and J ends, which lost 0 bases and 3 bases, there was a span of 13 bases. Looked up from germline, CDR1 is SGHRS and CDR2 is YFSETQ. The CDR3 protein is CASSLVGQGDYEQYF. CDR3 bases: TGCGCCAGCAGCTTGGTTGGGCAGGGCGACTACGAGCAGTACTTC.

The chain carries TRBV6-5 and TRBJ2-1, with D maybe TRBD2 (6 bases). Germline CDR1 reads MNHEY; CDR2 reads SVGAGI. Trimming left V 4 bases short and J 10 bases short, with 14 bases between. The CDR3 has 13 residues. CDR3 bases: TGTGCCAGCAGTTTGCGGACTACCTCAGAGCAGTTCTTC. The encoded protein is CASSLRTTSEQFF.

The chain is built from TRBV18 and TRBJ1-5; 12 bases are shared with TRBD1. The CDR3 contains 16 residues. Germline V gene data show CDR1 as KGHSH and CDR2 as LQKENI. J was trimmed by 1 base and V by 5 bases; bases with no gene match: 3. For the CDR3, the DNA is TGTGCCAGCTCAAGCGGGACAGGGGGCAGCAATCAGCCCCAGCATTTT. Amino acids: CASSSGTGGSNQPQHF.

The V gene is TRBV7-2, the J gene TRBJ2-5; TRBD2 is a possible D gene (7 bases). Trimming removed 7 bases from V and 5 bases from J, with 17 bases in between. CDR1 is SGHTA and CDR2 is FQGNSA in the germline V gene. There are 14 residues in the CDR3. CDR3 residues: CASTRAGGQETQYF. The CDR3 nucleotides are TGTGCCAGCACAAGGGCCGGGGGGCAGGAGACCCAGTACTTC. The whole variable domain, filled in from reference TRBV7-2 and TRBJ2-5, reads GAGVSQSPSNKVTEKGKDVELRCDPISGHTALYWYRQSLGQGLEFLIYFQGNSAPDKSGLPSDRFSAERTGGSVSTLTIQRTQQEDSAVYLCASTRAGGQETQYFGPGTRLLVL.

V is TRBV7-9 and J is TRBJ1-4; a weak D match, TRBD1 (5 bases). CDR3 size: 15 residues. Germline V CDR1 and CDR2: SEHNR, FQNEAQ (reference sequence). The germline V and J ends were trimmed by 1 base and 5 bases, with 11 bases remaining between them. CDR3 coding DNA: TGTGCCAGCAGCTTAGGGGGGGTAATAAATGAAAAACTGTTTTTT. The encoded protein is CASSLGGVINEKLFF.

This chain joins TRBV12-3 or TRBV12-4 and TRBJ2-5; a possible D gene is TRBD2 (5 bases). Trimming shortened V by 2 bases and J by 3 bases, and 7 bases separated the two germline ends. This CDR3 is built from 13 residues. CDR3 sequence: CASSLSGEETQYF. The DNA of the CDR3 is TGTGCCAGCAGTTTATCCGGGGAAGAGACCCAGTACTTC.

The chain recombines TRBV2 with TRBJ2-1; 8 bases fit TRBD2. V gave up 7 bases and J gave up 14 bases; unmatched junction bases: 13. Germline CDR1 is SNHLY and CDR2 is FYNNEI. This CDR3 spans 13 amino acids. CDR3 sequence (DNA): TGTGCCAGCACCATTACCCCAGCGGGAGAGAAGTTCTTC. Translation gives CASTITPAGEKFF. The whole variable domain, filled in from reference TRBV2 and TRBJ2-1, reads EPEVTQTPSHQVTQMGQEVILRCVPISNHLYFYWYRQILGQKVEFLVSFYNNEISEKSEIFDDQFSVERPDGSNFTLKIRSTKLEDSAMYFCASTITPAGEKFFGPGTRLTVL.

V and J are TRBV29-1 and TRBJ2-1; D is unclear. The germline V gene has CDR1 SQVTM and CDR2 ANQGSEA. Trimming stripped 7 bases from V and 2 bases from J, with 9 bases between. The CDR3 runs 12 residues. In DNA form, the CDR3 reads TGCAGCGGTGTAGAGACCTACAATGAGCAGTTCTTC. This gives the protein CSGVETYNEQFF.

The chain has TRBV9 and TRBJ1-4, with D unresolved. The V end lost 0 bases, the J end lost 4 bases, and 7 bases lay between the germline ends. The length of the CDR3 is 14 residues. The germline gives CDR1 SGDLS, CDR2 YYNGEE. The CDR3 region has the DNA TGTGCCAGCAGCGTAGACAGACTTAATGAAAAACTGTTTTTT. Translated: CASSVDRLNEKLFF.

The CDR3 DNA sequence: TGTGCCAGCAGCTTGAATACGATGGTAACAGATACGCAGTATTTT. This gives the protein CASSLNTMVTDTQYF. J is TRBJ2-3 and V is TRBV5-4; D unresolved. Germline-derived CDR1 and CDR2 are SGHNT and YYREEE (reference sequence). The CDR3 is 15 amino acids. The germline V and J ends were trimmed by 1 base and 3 bases, with 12 bases remaining between them.

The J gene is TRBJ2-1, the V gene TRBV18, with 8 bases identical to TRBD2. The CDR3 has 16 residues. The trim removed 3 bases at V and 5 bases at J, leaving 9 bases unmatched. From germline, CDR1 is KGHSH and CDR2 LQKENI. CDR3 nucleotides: TGTGCCAGCTCACCTCCTCTTGCGGGAGGACACAATGAGCAGTTCTTC. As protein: CASSPPLAGGHNEQFF.

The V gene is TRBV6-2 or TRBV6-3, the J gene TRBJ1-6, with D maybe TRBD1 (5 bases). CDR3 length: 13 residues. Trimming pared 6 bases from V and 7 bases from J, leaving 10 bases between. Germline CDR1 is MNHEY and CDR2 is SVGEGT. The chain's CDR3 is CASSETANSPLHF. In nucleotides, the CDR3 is TGTGCCAGCAGCGAGACAGCAAATTCACCCCTCCACTTT.

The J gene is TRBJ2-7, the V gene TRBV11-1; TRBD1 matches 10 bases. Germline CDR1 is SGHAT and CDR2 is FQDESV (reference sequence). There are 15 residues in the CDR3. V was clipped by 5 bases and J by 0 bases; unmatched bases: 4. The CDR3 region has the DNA TGTGCCAGCAGCCCTGACAGGGGGCTCTCCTACGAGCAGTACTTC. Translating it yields CASSPDRGLSYEQYF.

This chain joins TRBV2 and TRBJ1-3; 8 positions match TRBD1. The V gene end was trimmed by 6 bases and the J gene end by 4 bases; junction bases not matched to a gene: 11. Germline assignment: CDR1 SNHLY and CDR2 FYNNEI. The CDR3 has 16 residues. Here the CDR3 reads CASSTGTGLGGNTIYF. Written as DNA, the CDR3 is TGTGCCAGCAGCACCGGGACAGGTTTGGGGGGAAACACCATATATTTT.

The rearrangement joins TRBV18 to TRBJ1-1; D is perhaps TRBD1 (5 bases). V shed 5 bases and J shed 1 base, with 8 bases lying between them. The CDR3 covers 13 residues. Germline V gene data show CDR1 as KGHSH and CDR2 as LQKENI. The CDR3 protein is CASSGGRNTEAFF. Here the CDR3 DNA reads TGTGCCAGCTCAGGGGGACGGAACACTGAAGCTTTCTTT.

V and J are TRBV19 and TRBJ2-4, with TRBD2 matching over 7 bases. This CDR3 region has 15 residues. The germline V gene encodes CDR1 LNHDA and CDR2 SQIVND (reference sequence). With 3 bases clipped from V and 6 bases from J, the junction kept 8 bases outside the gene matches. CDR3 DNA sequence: TGTGCCAGTAGTATTCCGGCGGGAGCTCGAAACATTCAGTACTTC. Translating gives CASSIPAGARNIQYF.

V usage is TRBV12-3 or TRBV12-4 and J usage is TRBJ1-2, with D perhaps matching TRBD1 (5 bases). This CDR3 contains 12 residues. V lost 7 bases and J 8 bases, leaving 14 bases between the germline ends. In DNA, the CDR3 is TGTGCCAGCATCAGGGACCGCGGAGGCTACACCTTC. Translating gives CASIRDRGGYTF.

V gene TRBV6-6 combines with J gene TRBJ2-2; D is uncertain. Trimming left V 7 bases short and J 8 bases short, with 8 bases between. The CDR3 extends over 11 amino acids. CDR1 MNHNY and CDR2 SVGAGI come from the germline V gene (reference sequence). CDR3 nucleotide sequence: TGTGCCAGCACCTCTTTGGGGGAGCTGTTTTTT. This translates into CASTSLGELFF.

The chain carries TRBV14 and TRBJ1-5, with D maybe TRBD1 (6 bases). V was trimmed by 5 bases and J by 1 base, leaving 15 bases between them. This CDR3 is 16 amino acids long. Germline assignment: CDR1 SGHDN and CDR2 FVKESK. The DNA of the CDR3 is TGTGCCAGCAGCGCCGCGGGGGGCTGGAGCAATCAGCCCCAGCATTTT. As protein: CASSAAGGWSNQPQHF.